Included here is one T cell receptor (beta chain) sequence, with context. As yet, its antigen is unknown. V was pared by 0 bases and J by 1 base, with 9 bases between. This CDR3 has 14 residues. The V gene's germline CDR1 is DFQATT and CDR2 SNEGSKA (reference sequence). This sample stems from a study of early T cells in non-severe SARS-CoV-2 infection. Turning to the study itself: With bulk RNA from unsorted whole blood as input, sequencing yielded unpaired chains. The study's findings and limits: Lookups in VDJdb leaned toward anti-spike CD8 responses and missed private and CD4 specificities.

MiXCR, run by TCRdb on the 5' RACE reads, gives a single entry per CDR3 protein. The sample contains approximately 120,000 distinct CDR3 sequences, about 16% of which appear only once. The V and J genes are TRBV20-1 and TRBJ1-1; possible D gene TRBD1, 6 bases. Sequenced material: whole blood. This clonotype was sampled from an adult who was a healthcare worker with PCR-confirmed SARS-CoV-2 infection or an uninfected control (not recorded which). CDR3 bases: TGCAGTGCTAGAGATCGGGGGCCGAACACTGAAGCTTTCTTT. Its translation is CSARDRGPNTEAFF.